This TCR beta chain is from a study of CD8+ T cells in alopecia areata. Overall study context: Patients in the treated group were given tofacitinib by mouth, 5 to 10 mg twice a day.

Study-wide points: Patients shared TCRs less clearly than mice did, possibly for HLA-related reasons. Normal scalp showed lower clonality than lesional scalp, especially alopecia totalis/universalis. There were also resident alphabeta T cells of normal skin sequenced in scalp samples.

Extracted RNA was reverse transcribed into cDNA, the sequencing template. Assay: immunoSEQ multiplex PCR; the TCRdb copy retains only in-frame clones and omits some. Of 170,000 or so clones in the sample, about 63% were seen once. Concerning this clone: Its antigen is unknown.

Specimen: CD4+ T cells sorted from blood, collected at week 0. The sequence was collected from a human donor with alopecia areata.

This chain's CDR3 is CAWRGDNPYEQYF. Written as DNA, the CDR3 is TGTGCCTGGAGAGGGGACAATCCCTACGAGCAGTACTTC. The chain is built from TRBV30 and TRBJ2-7; possibly TRBD1 for D (6 bases). The CDR3 contains 13 residues. Trimming cost V 3 bases and J 2 bases, with 11 bases left between them. Germline CDR1 GTSNPN, CDR2 SVGIG (reference sequence).